Listed here are 10 T cell receptor beta chains from one sample, sequenced in a study of CD8+ T cells in alopecia areata. Treatment indicated: oral pan-JAK inhibitor, 5-10 mg twice daily. Isolated RNA was reverse transcribed into cDNA used as the sequencing template. Produced via immunoSEQ multiplex PCR; TCRdb's table is partial and in-frame only. Among roughly 200,000 clones, about 48% were seen once, and the ten largest hold 10% to 12%. The starting material was CD8+ T cells sorted from blood, obtained at week 24, from a patient treated with tofacitinib. Receptor source: a human donor with alopecia areata.

This clone was detected only a few times. The rearrangement joins TRBV30 to TRBJ2-7, with TRBD2 as a possible D gene (5 bases). The CDR3 runs 11 residues. The V end lost 1 base, the J end lost 7 bases, and 8 bases lay between the germline ends. From germline, CDR1 is GTSNPN and CDR2 SVGIG (reference sequence). CDR3 in DNA: TGTGCCTGGAGTGGAGGGAGAGAGCAGTACTTC. Amino acids: CAWSGGREQYF.

V usage is TRBV4-3 and J usage is TRBJ1-4, with D maybe TRBD1 (5 bases). This CDR3 has 15 amino acids. Deletions cut 0 bases from V and 8 bases from J, with 13 bases between. The germline CDR1 and CDR2 sequences are LGHNA and YSLEER. For the CDR3, the DNA is TGCGCCAGCAGCCAAGAACGCCAGGGCTGGGAAAAACTGTTTTTT. It translates to CASSQERQGWEKLFF.

In its sample, this clone was seen a few times. The chain has TRBV18 and TRBJ2-3; D is undetermined. The germline V and J ends were trimmed by 2 bases and 10 bases, with 10 bases remaining between them. CDR1 and CDR2 (germline): KGHSH, LQKENI. This CDR3 has 12 amino acids. The CDR3: CASSPDQLAQYF. DNA for the CDR3: TGTGCCAGCTCACCAGACCAGTTGGCGCAGTATTTT.

The chain joins TRBV27 to TRBJ2-2, with TRBD1 matching over 8 bases. The CDR3 loop spans 18 amino acids. J gave up 5 bases and V 3 bases, and 14 bases lay outside the gene matches. Germline lookup yields CDR1 MNHEY and CDR2 SMNVEV (reference sequence). This CDR3 is CASSLLPTTGVRTGELFF. The CDR3 DNA follows: TGTGCCAGCAGTTTGCTACCCACGACAGGGGTGCGGACCGGGGAGCTGTTTTTT.

This clone came up a few times. The chain couples TRBV19 to TRBJ1-2; D unclear. Trimming removed 11 bases at V and 0 bases at J, with 7 bases between. CDR3 length: 11 residues. Germline CDR1 and CDR2: LNHDA and SQIVND (reference sequence). The CDR3 DNA sequence: TGTGCCGGCAGGACTAACTATGGCTACACCTTC. It codes for CAGRTNYGYTF.

The chain combines TRBV6-5 with TRBJ2-1; TRBD2 matches 13 bases. This CDR3 has 14 amino acids. CDR1 and CDR2 (germline): MNHEY, SVGAGI. The ends lost 8 bases at V and 2 bases at J; junction bases unmatched: 0. The chain's CDR3 is CASGTSGAYNEQFF. The CDR3 DNA is TGTGCCAGCGGGACTAGCGGGGCCTACAATGAGCAGTTCTTC.

The gene calls are TRBV4-1 and TRBJ2-7, with 10 bases that match TRBD1. The V and J ends lost 3 bases and 2 bases, in that order; junction bases with no gene match: 1. The V gene's germline CDR1 is MGHRA and CDR2 YSYEKL. There are 14 residues in the CDR3. The CDR3 loop reads CASSQGQGTYEQYF. The CDR3 region has the DNA TGCGCCAGCAGCCAGGGACAGGGGACCTACGAGCAGTACTTC.

The chain is built from TRBV4-1 and TRBJ2-7; 8 bases match TRBD1. Germline CDR1 is MGHRA and CDR2 is YSYEKL. Trimming at V came to 3 bases and at J to 3 bases, leaving 19 bases not matched to a gene. The CDR3 is 19 amino acids. CDR3: CASSQVGGGQADTYYEQYF. In DNA form, the CDR3 reads TGCGCCAGCAGCCAGGTTGGAGGGGGACAGGCCGATACTTACTACGAGCAGTACTTC.

As to this clone: This sample also contains other DNA sequences that code for the same CDR3. This chain uses TRBV9 with TRBJ1-5; 7 bases are a match to TRBD1. CDR3 length: 14 residues. The junction had 6 bases not matched to a gene; V was cut back by 2 bases and J by 7 bases. Germline CDR1 and CDR2: SGDLS and YYNGEE. CDR3 bases: TGTGCCAGCAGCGTCGGGGCAGGGGGACAGCCCCAGCATTTT. This codes for CASSVGAGGQPQHF.

The chain carries TRBV19 and TRBJ1-5; D uncertain. From germline, CDR1 is LNHDA and CDR2 SQIVND (reference sequence). V was clipped by 1 base and J by 0 bases, with 13 bases between them. The CDR3 loop spans 17 amino acids. CDR3 nucleotide sequence: TGTGCCAGTAGTATAGGAGACGGATTAGTTAGCAATCAGCCCCAGCATTTT. Residues: CASSIGDGLVSNQPQHF.